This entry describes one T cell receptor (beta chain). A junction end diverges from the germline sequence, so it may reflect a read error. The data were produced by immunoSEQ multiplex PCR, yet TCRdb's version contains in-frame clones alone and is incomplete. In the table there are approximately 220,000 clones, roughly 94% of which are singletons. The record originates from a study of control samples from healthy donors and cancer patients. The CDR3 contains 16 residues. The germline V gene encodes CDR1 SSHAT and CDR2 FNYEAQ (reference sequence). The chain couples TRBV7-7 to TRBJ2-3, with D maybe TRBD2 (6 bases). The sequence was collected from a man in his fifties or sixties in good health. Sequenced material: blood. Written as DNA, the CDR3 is TGTGCTAGCAGCTTGGGCGGGACTCCCTTTGCAGATACGCAGTATTTT. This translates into CASSLGGTPFADTQYF.